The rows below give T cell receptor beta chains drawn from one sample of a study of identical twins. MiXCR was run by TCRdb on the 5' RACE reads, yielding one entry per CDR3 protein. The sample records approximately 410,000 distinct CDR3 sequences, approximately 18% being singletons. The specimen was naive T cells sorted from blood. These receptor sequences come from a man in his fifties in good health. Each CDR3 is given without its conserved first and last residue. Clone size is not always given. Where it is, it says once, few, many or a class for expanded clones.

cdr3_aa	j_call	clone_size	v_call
ASSLGGPSETQY	TRBJ2-3	many	TRBV28
ASSPRQGTNTEAF	TRBJ1-1	NA	TRBV18
ASSLLPGYPDTQY	TRBJ2-3	NA	TRBV28
ASSLIAGGPETQY	TRBJ2-5	NA	TRBV5-1
ASSPAQVETQY	TRBJ2-5	many	TRBV5-6
ASSSDRAGNIQY	TRBJ2-4	few	TRBV5-1
ASSLSDRGGEQF	TRBJ2-1	few	TRBV5-1
SASLPARGEQY	TRBJ2-7	NA	TRBV20-1
AISEDSNTLNTEAF	TRBJ1-1	many	TRBV10-3
AISVHSSVVYEQY	TRBJ2-7	few	TRBV10-3
ASSQTLGLAGFRNEQF	TRBJ2-1	once	TRBV19
SVEEVGQGQSGANVLT	TRBJ2-6	many	TRBV29-1
SARAVGAGNIQY	TRBJ2-4	few	TRBV20-1
ASSPRLASTDTQY	TRBJ2-3	NA	TRBV19
ASSSQQRADTQY	TRBJ2-3	NA	TRBV28
ASSQVLDTRYEQY	TRBJ2-7	NA	TRBV3-1
ASSSRRPAGNTIY	TRBJ1-3	NA	TRBV9
SATILAGQETQY	TRBJ2-5	few	TRBV20-1
ASSTRATGSRTREQF	TRBJ2-1	NA	TRBV7-2
ASQTGGAHNEQF	TRBJ2-1	NA	TRBV12-3/TRBV12-4
ASSLGSGGAETQY	TRBJ2-5	few	TRBV5-1
SCRTGSGNTIY	TRBJ1-3	many	TRBV29-1
SVVAGGFYEQY	TRBJ2-7	NA	TRBV29-1
SVDVGGSTDTQY	TRBJ2-3	few	TRBV29-1